In this sample, the clone carrying this T cell receptor (beta chain) turned up once. No antigen is known for it. The data were taken from a study of cytomegalovirus exposure and HLA in healthy donors. Broader study findings: The authors listed about 170 TCR beta chains as cytomegalovirus-associated.

Repertoires were generated with immunoSEQ multiplex PCR, while TCRdb's copy carries only in-frame clones and drops some. Of approximately 260,000 clones in the sample, 80% to 90% were seen once. J gave up 8 bases and V 2 bases, and 6 bases lay outside the gene matches. Germline CDR1 and CDR2: MDHEN and SYDVKM. There are 16 residues in the CDR3. V usage is TRBV28 and J usage is TRBJ2-2; 12 nucleotides agree with TRBD2. The sequenced sample was PBMCs. The sequence was collected from a woman aged 18-29 years in good health and CMV-seronegative. CDR3 DNA: TGTGCCAGCAGTTTAGAAACTAGCGGGGGGAGAGGGGAGCTGTTTTTT. Its protein product is CASSLETSGGRGELFF. Based on the CDR3 plus reference TRBV28 and TRBJ2-2, the full variable domain is DVKVTQSSRYLVKRTGEKVFLECVQDMDHENMFWYRQDPGLGLRLIYFSYDVKMKEKGDIPEGYSVSREKKERFSLILESASTNQTSMYLCASSLETSGGRGELFFGEGSRLTVL.